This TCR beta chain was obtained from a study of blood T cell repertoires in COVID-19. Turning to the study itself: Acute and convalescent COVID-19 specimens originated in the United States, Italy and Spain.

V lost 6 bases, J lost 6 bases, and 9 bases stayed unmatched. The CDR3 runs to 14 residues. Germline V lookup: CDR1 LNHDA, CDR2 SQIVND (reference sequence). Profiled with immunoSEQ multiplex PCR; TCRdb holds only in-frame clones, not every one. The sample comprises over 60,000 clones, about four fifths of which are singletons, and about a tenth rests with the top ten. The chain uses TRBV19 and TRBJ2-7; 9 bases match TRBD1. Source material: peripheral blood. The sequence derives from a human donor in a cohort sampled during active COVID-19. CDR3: CASRPGQGLLEQYF. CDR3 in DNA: TGTGCCAGTAGGCCGGGACAGGGTCTCCTCGAGCAGTACTTC. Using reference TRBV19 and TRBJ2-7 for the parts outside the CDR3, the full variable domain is DGGITQSPKYLFRKEGQNVTLSCEQNLNHDAMYWYRQDPGQGLRLIYYSQIVNDFQKGDIAEGYSVSREKKESFPLTVTSAQKNPTAFYLCASRPGQGLLEQYFGPGTRLTVT.